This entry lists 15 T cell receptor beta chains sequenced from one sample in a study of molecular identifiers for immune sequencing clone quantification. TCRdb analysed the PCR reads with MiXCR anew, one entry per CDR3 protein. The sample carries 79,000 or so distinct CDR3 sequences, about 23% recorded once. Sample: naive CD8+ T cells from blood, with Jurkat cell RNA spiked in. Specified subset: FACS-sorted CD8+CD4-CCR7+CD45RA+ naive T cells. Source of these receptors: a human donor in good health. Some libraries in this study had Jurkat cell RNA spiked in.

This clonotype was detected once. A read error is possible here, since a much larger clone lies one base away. As DNA, the CDR3 is TGTGCCAGCAGTTACTTTGAACAGGGGCATACTGAAGCTTTCTTT. Translating gives CASSYFEQGHTEAFF. This rearrangement joins TRBV6-2 or TRBV6-3 to TRBJ1-1; 7 bases agree with TRBD1. The J segment lost 5 bases and the V segment lost 1 base, leaving 7 bases of the junction unmatched. Germline CDR1 and CDR2: MNHEY and SVGEGT. The CDR3 spans 15 residues.

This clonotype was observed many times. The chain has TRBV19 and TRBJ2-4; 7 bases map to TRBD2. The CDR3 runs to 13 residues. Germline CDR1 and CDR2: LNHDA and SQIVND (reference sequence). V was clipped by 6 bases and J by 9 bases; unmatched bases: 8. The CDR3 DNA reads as TGTGCCAGTAGGCCCGGACTAGAGCCCATTCAGTACTTC. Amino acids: CASRPGLEPIQYF.

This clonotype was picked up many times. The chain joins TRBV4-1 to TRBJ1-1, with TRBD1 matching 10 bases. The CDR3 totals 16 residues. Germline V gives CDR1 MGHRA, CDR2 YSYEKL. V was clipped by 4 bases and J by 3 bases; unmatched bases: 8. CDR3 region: CASSLTSGTGDTEAFF. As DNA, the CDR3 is TGCGCCAGCAGCCTCACCTCCGGGACAGGGGACACTGAAGCTTTCTTT.

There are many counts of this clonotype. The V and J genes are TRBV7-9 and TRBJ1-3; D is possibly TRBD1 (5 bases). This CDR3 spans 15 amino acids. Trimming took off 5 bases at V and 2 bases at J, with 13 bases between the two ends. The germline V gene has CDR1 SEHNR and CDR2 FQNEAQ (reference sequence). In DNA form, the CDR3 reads TGTGCCAGCAGCCCGTCCGGGACTCCTGGAAACACCATATATTTT. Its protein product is CASSPSGTPGNTIYF. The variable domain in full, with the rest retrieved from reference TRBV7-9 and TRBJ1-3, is DTGVSQNPRHKITKRGQNVTFRCDPISEHNRLYWYRQTLGQGPEFLTYFQNEAQLEKSRLLSDRFSAERPKGSFSTLEIQRTEQGDSAMYLCASSPSGTPGNTIYFGEGSWLTVV.

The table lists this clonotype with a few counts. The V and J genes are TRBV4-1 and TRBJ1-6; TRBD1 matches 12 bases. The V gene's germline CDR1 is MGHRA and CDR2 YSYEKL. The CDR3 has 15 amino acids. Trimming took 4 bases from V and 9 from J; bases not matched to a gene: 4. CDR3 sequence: CASSPGQGAASPLHF. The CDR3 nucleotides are TGCGCCAGCAGCCCGGGACAGGGGGCGGCTTCACCCCTCCACTTT.

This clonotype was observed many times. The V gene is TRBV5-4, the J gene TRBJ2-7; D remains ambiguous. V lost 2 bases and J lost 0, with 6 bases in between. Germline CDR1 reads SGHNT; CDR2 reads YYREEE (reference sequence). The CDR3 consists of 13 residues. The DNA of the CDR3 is TGTGCCAGCAGCTTTTTAGACTCCTACGAGCAGTACTTC. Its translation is CASSFLDSYEQYF.

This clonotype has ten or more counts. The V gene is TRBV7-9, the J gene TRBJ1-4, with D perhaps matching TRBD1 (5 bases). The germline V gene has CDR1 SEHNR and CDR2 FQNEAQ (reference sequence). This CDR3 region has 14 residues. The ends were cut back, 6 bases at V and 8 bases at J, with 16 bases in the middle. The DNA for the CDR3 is TGTGCCAGCAGGACCGGGACGGGGGAGGAAAAACTGTTTTTT. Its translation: CASRTGTGEEKLFF. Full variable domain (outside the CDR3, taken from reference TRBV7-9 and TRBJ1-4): DTGVSQNPRHKITKRGQNVTFRCDPISEHNRLYWYRQTLGQGPEFLTYFQNEAQLEKSRLLSDRFSAERPKGSFSTLEIQRTEQGDSAMYLCASRTGTGEEKLFFGSGTQLSVL.

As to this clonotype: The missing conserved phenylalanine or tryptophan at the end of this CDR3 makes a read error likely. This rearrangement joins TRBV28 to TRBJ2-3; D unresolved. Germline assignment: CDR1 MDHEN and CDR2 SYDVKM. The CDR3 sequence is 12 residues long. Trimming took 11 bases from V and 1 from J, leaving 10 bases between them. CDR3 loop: CASAAGTDTQYS. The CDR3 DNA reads TGTGCCTCGGCGGCAGGCACAGATACGCAGTATTCT.

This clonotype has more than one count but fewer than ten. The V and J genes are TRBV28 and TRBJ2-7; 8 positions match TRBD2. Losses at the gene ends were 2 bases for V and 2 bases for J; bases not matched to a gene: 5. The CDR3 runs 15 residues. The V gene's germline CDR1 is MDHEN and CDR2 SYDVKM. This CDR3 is CASSLMAGGPYEQYF. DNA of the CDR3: TGTGCCAGCAGTTTAATGGCGGGAGGCCCCTACGAGCAGTACTTC.

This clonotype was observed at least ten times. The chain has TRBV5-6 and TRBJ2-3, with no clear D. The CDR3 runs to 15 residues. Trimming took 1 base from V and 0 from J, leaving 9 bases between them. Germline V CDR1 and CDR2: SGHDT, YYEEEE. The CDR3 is CASSLTGASTDTQYF. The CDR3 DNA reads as TGTGCCAGCAGCTTGACGGGTGCTAGCACAGATACGCAGTATTTT.

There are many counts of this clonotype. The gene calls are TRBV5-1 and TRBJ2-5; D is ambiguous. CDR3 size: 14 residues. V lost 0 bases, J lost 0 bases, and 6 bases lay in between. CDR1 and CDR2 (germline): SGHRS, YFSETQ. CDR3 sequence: CASSLVWNQETQYF. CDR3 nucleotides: TGCGCCAGCAGCTTGGTTTGGAACCAAGAGACCCAGTACTTC.

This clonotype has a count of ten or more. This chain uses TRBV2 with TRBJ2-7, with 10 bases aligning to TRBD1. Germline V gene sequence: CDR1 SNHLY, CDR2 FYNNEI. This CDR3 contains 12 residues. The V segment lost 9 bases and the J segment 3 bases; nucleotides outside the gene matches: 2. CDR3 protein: CARRTGGYEQYF. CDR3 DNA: TGTGCCAGACGGACAGGGGGCTACGAGCAGTACTTC.

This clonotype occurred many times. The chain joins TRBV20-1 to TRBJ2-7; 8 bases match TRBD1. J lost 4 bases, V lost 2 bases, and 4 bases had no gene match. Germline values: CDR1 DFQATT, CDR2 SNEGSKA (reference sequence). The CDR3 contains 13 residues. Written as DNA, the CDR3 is TGCAGTGCTAGATCAGGGGGCCTGTACGAGCAGTACTTC. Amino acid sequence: CSARSGGLYEQYF.

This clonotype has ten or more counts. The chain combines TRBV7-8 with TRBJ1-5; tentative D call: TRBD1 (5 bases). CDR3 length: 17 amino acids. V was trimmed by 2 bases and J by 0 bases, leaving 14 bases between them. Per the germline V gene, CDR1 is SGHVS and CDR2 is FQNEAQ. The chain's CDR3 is CASSLRGGPYSNQPQHF. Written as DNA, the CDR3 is TGTGCCAGCAGCTTACGGGGGGGTCCTTATAGCAATCAGCCCCAGCATTTT.

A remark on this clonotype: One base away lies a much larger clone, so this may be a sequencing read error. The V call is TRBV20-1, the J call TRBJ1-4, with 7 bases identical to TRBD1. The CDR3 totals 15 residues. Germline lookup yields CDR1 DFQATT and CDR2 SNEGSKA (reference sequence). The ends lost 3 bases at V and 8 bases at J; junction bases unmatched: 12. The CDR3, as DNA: TGCAGTGCTAGTAGCCGACAGGGTGTGGTAGAAAAACTGTTTTTT. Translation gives CSASSRQGVVEKLFF.